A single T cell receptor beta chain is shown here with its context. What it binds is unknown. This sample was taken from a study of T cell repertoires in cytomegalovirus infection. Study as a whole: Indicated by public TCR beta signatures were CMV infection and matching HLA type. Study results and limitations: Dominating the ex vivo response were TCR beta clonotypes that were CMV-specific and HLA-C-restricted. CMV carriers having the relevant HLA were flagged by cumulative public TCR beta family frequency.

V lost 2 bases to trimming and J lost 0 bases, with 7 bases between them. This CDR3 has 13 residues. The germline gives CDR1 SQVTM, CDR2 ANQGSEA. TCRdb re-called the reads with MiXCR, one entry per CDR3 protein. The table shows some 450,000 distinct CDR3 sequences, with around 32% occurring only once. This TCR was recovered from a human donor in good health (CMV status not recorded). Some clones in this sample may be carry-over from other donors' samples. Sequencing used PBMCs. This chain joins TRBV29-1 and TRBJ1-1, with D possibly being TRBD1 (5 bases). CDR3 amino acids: CSVERGVNTEAFF. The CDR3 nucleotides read TGCAGCGTTGAACGGGGGGTGAACACTGAAGCTTTCTTT.